These 30 T cell receptor beta chains share one sample of origin, sequenced in a study of shared clonotypes between healthy human individuals. The table came from immunoSEQ multiplex PCR; TCRdb's copy has only in-frame clones and leaves some out. The profile covers 2,100,000 or so clones, with almost 96% appearing a single time and around 0.13% taken by the ten largest. Sequences were obtained from naive CD4+ T cells sorted from blood. As for subset: CD45RA+ positively selected. These receptors came from a man younger than 35 in good health.

The genes are TRBV6-1 and TRBJ1-4; D is ambiguous. V was trimmed by 4 bases and J by 13 bases, leaving 10 bases between them. The CDR3 sequence is 11 residues long. The germline CDR1 and CDR2 sequences are MNHNS and SASEGT. CDR3 sequence: CASSANMGLFF. The CDR3 DNA sequence: TGTGCCAGCAGTGCTAACATGGGACTGTTTTTT.

This rearrangement joins TRBV18 to TRBJ1-3; 8 bases are a match to TRBD1. CDR3 length: 14 residues. The V gene end was trimmed by 3 bases and the J gene end by 6 bases; junction bases not matched to a gene: 4. Per germline, CDR1 KGHSH and CDR2 LQKENI. CDR3 in DNA: TGTGCCAGCTCACCGACAGGGGTAGCAAACACCATATATTTT. Its protein is CASSPTGVANTIYF.

V is TRBV7-2 and J is TRBJ2-2; the D gene is possibly TRBD1 (5 bases). CDR1 is SGHTA and CDR2 is FQGNSA in the germline V gene. V was cut by 1 base and J by 9 bases, with 6 bases left in between. This CDR3 comprises 12 residues. This chain's CDR3 is CASSLGGWELFF. The CDR3, as DNA: TGTGCCAGCAGCTTAGGGGGCTGGGAGCTGTTTTTT. Using reference TRBV7-2 and TRBJ2-2 for the parts outside the CDR3, the full variable domain is GAGVSQSPSNKVTEKGKDVELRCDPISGHTALYWYRQSLGQGLEFLIYFQGNSAPDKSGLPSDRFSAERTGGSVSTLTIQRTQQEDSAVYLCASSLGGWELFFGEGSRLTVL.

The V and J genes are TRBV4-1 and TRBJ2-7, with a weak D call TRBD1 (6 bases). Trimming stripped 4 bases from V and 4 bases from J, with 14 bases between. Germline assignment: CDR1 MGHRA and CDR2 YSYEKL. The CDR3 spans 14 residues. For the CDR3, the DNA is TGCGCCAGCAGCCCCCGGGGACATTCATACGAGCAGTACTTC. Its protein is CASSPRGHSYEQYF.

This chain uses TRBV30 with TRBJ1-6; D is uncertain. Germline CDR1 reads GTSNPN; CDR2 reads SVGIG (reference sequence). The ends were cut back, 5 bases at V and 4 bases at J, with 3 bases in the middle. This CDR3 region has 11 residues. This chain's CDR3 is CAWDYNSPLHF. The DNA for the CDR3 is TGTGCCTGGGATTATAATTCACCCCTCCACTTT.

Regarding this clone: This same CDR3 is encoded by further DNA sequences in the sample. The J gene is TRBJ1-5, the V gene TRBV9; 8 bases agree with TRBD1. CDR3 length: 16 amino acids. Germline CDR1 SGDLS, CDR2 YYNGEE. V shed 0 bases, J shed 1 base, and the junction held 3 bases outside the gene matches. CDR3 residues: CASSVGTGGSNQPQHF. In nucleotides, the CDR3 is TGTGCCAGCAGCGTAGGAACAGGGGGAAGCAATCAGCCCCAGCATTTT.

The rearrangement links TRBV7-2 to TRBJ2-1; D is perhaps TRBD2 (6 bases). The length of the CDR3 is 15 residues. Between the trimmed V and J ends, which lost 1 base and 6 bases, there was a span of 13 bases. The germline CDR1 and CDR2 sequences are SGHTA and FQGNSA. The chain's CDR3 is CASSLVTGAGNEQFF. Written as DNA, the CDR3 is TGTGCCAGCAGCTTAGTAACGGGAGCCGGCAATGAGCAGTTCTTC.

V usage is TRBV6-1 and J usage is TRBJ2-3; D gene unclear. Germline CDR1 MNHNS, CDR2 SASEGT. CDR3 length equals 13 residues. V gave up 4 bases and J gave up 5 bases, with 10 bases separating them. The CDR3, as DNA: TGTGCCAGCAGTGTCTCTAATTTAGATACGCAGTATTTT. Translation gives CASSVSNLDTQYF.

This chain joins TRBV18 and TRBJ2-2, with no clear D. Germline CDR1 KGHSH, CDR2 LQKENI. With 6 bases removed from V and 4 bases from J, the gap between germline ends came to 15 bases. This CDR3 region has 15 residues. DNA for the CDR3: TGTGCCAGCTCTCTCCAGGTTTGGGGCACCGGGGAGCTGTTTTTT. Its translation: CASSLQVWGTGELFF.

The J gene is TRBJ1-1, the V gene TRBV7-2; D perhaps matches TRBD1 (5 bases). Trimming removed 1 base at V and 4 bases at J, with 13 bases between. This CDR3 has 15 amino acids. CDR1 is SGHTA, CDR2 FQGNSA, per germline. CDR3: CASSLVGEGSTEAFF. The CDR3 DNA follows: TGTGCCAGCAGCTTAGTGGGGGAAGGGAGCACTGAAGCTTTCTTT.

On this clone itself: This CDR3 is also generated by other DNA sequences in the sample. The chain links TRBV6-5 to TRBJ2-5, with 7 nucleotides matching TRBD1. The CDR3 has 13 amino acids. V lost 6 bases, J lost 3 bases, and 4 bases stayed unmatched. Germline V CDR1 and CDR2: MNHEY, SVGAGI. CDR3 bases: TGTGCCAGCAGCCGTGACAGGGAAGAGACCCAGTACTTC. It specifies CASSRDREETQYF.

The chain links TRBV16 to TRBJ1-1; D is ambiguous. The CDR3 is made up of 17 amino acids. Between the trimmed V and J ends, which lost 1 base and 1 base, there was a span of 16 bases. From germline, CDR1 is KGHSY and CDR2 FQNENV. CDR3 residues: CASSQLFILAGNTEAFF. The CDR3 DNA reads TGTGCCAGCAGCCAATTATTTATCTTGGCCGGGAACACTGAAGCTTTCTTT.

A remark on this clone: Other nucleotide sequences from this sample produce the same CDR3. This sequence joins TRBV7-2 and TRBJ1-1; D uncertain. V lost 5 bases and J lost 2, with 6 bases in between. The CDR3 is 12 amino acids. The V gene's germline CDR1 is SGHTA and CDR2 FQGNSA. DNA of the CDR3: TGTGCCAGCAGCCCCTATAACACTGAAGCTTTCTTT. It yields the protein CASSPYNTEAFF.

The chain joins TRBV5-1 to TRBJ1-6; the D gene is possibly TRBD1 (6 bases). The CDR3 spans 16 residues. From germline, CDR1 is SGHRS and CDR2 YFSETQ. Trimming took off 0 bases at V and 10 bases at J, with 17 bases between the two ends. The CDR3, as DNA: TGCGCCAGCAGCTTGGGCTTTGAGACAGGAGAATCACCCCTCCACTTT. Amino acids: CASSLGFETGESPLHF.

This chain links TRBV5-1 with TRBJ2-3; 7 bases fit TRBD2. Per the germline V gene, CDR1 is SGHRS and CDR2 is YFSETQ. V was clipped by 2 bases and J by 2 bases; unmatched bases: 11. This CDR3 is 17 amino acids long. CDR3 protein: CASSLIEAGALTDTQYF. CDR3 bases: TGCGCCAGCAGCTTAATTGAGGCGGGAGCCCTCACAGATACGCAGTATTTT.

This rearrangement joins TRBV5-1 to TRBJ1-2, with a possible D match to TRBD1 (5 bases). The CDR3 sequence is 14 residues long. CDR1 and CDR2 (germline): SGHRS, YFSETQ. Deletions cut 4 bases from V and 4 bases from J, with 14 bases between. The CDR3 spells CASSRDGTGYGYTF. CDR3 bases: TGCGCCAGCAGCCGGGACGGAACGGGCTATGGCTACACCTTC.

This clone was recorded only once. In DNA, the CDR3 is TGTGCCAGCAGCTTAAGGGGTGTTTCCTACGAGCAGTACTTC. It is translated as CASSLRGVSYEQYF. The genes are TRBV7-9 and TRBJ2-7; TRBD1 is a possible D gene (5 bases). Germline V gene data show CDR1 as SEHNR and CDR2 as FQNEAQ (reference sequence). This CDR3 has 14 residues. The V end lost 2 bases, the J end lost 1 base, and 9 bases lay between the germline ends.

The chain is built from TRBV6-1 and TRBJ2-7; tentatively, D is TRBD2 (6 bases). Trimming took 11 bases from V and 7 from J, leaving 21 bases between them. CDR1 and CDR2 (germline): MNHNS, SASEGT. The CDR3 is made up of 13 amino acids. CDR3 region: CAVLATAGGEQYF. The DNA of the CDR3 is TGTGCCGTTCTAGCTACGGCTGGGGGGGAGCAGTACTTC.

The gene calls are TRBV30 and TRBJ2-1; the D gene is possibly TRBD1 (5 bases). Germline CDR1 GTSNPN, CDR2 SVGIG (reference sequence). V lost 4 bases and J 0 bases, leaving 10 bases between the germline ends. The CDR3 length is 14 residues. Written as DNA, the CDR3 is TGTGCCTGGAAGGACAAGTACTCCTACAATGAGCAGTTCTTC. Protein sequence: CAWKDKYSYNEQFF.

A word on this clone: The same CDR3 arises from other DNA sequences in this sample as well. J is TRBJ1-6 and V is TRBV7-2; 9 bases are a match to TRBD1. CDR3 length: 15 residues. Per germline, CDR1 SGHTA and CDR2 FQGNSA. J gave up 7 bases and V 1 base, and 2 bases lay outside the gene matches. This CDR3 is CASSLGQGGNSPLHF. CDR3 coding DNA: TGTGCCAGCAGCTTAGGACAGGGGGGCAATTCACCCCTCCACTTT.

The chain recombines TRBV5-1 with TRBJ2-2; 11 nucleotides align to TRBD1. Trimming removed 4 bases from V and 4 bases from J; junction bases left unmatched: 6. Germline-derived CDR1 and CDR2 are SGHRS and YFSETQ. This CDR3 spans 16 amino acids. The CDR3 nucleotides are TGCGCCAGCAGCCGAGGACAGGGGGCGGGCACCGGGGAGCTGTTTTTT. Translated: CASSRGQGAGTGELFF. The full variable domain, with the rest looked up from reference TRBV5-1 and TRBJ2-2, is KAGVTQTPRYLIKTRGQQVTLSCSPISGHRSVSWYQQTPGQGLQFLFEYFSETQRNKGNFPGRFSGRQFSNSRSEMNVSTLELGDSALYLCASSRGQGAGTGELFFGEGSRLTVL.

The J gene is TRBJ2-7, the V gene TRBV2, with 11 bases lining up with TRBD2. Trimming cost V 9 bases and J 0 bases; bases outside gene matches: 7. Germline CDR1 is SNHLY and CDR2 is FYNNEI. CDR3 size: 15 residues. Here the CDR3 reads CASRLAGGSSYEQYF. CDR3 DNA sequence: TGTGCCAGTAGGCTAGCGGGGGGTTCCTCCTACGAGCAGTACTTC.

V and J are TRBV28 and TRBJ1-3, with 7 positions matching TRBD1. Germline loops: CDR1 MDHEN, CDR2 SYDVKM. V gave up 1 base and J gave up 0 bases; unmatched junction bases: 6. This CDR3 is 17 amino acids long. In DNA, the CDR3 is TGTGCCAGCAGTTTATTCTGGACAGGTGGCTCTGGAAACACCATATATTTT. Translating gives CASSLFWTGGSGNTIYF.

Details on this clone: Other DNA sequences in this sample translate to the same CDR3. For the CDR3, the DNA is TGTGCCAGCAGCTCCAAGCGGGGTACAGATACGCAGTATTTT. Protein sequence: CASSSKRGTDTQYF. This chain joins TRBV5-6 and TRBJ2-3; 7 bases line up with TRBD2. This CDR3 has 14 amino acids. Losses at the gene ends were 3 bases for V and 3 bases for J; bases not matched to a gene: 4. Per the germline V gene, CDR1 is SGHDT and CDR2 is YYEEEE. Together with reference TRBV5-6 and TRBJ2-3, the CDR3 gives the full variable domain: DAGVTQSPTHLIKTRGQQVTLRCSPKSGHDTVSWYQQALGQGPQFIFQYYEEEERQRGNFPDRFSGHQFPNYSSELNVNALLLGDSALYLCASSSKRGTDTQYFGPGTRLTVL.

Note on this clone: At the DNA level, this CDR3 is encoded by other sequences in the same sample as well. The chain joins TRBV5-1 to TRBJ1-6; D is unclear. The germline V and J ends were trimmed by 2 bases and 9 bases, with 12 bases remaining between them. CDR1 is SGHRS, CDR2 YFSETQ, per germline. This CDR3 region has 14 residues. CDR3 DNA: TGCGCCAGCAGCTTAGGTGGGCTAGGTTCACCCCTCCACTTT. Its protein product is CASSLGGLGSPLHF.

The chain links TRBV27 to TRBJ2-7, with TRBD1 identical over 7 bases. Germline CDR1 is MNHEY and CDR2 is SMNVEV (reference sequence). The CDR3 totals 16 residues. With V trimmed by 3 bases and J by 0 bases, 8 bases remained unmatched. The DNA of the CDR3 is TGTGCCAGCAGTTTCCCCGGACAGGCGAGCTCCTACGAGCAGTACTTC. Protein: CASSFPGQASSYEQYF.

The chain employs TRBV29-1 and TRBJ1-1; D ambiguous. CDR1 and CDR2 (germline): SQVTM, ANQGSEA. V dropped 3 bases and J dropped 3 bases, with 5 bases sitting between them. The CDR3 is 11 amino acids. The CDR3 sequence is CSVEGYTEAFF. CDR3 nucleotides: TGCAGCGTTGAGGGGTACACTGAAGCTTTCTTT.

The chain is built from TRBV5-4 and TRBJ2-2, with D unclear. Germline-derived CDR1 and CDR2 are SGHNT and YYREEE (reference sequence). The CDR3 is 13 residues long. Trimming cost V 0 bases and J 7 bases, with 7 bases left between them. CDR3 amino acids: CASSLDGYGELFF. In nucleotides, the CDR3 is TGTGCCAGCAGCTTGGATGGGTACGGGGAGCTGTTTTTT.

CDR3 DNA sequence: TGCGCCAGCAGCTTGGAGGGCCCTCGTAATGAGCAGTTCTTC. This sequence encodes CASSLEGPRNEQFF. This sequence joins TRBV5-1 and TRBJ2-1; D gene uncertain. CDR3 size: 14 residues. CDR1 and CDR2 from the germline V gene are SGHRS and YFSETQ. V was trimmed by 0 bases and J by 7 bases, leaving 11 bases between them.

This rearrangement joins TRBV28 to TRBJ2-3, with TRBD2 matching 7 bases. CDR1 is MDHEN and CDR2 is SYDVKM in the germline V gene. Losses at the gene ends were 7 bases for V and 3 bases for J; bases not matched to a gene: 13. CDR3 size: 16 residues. CDR3 amino acids: CASTPGEGGRTDTQYF. The DNA for the CDR3 is TGTGCCAGCACCCCCGGGGAGGGAGGACGGACAGATACGCAGTATTTT. Complete variable domain (other parts from reference TRBV28 and TRBJ2-3): DVKVTQSSRYLVKRTGEKVFLECVQDMDHENMFWYRQDPGLGLRLIYFSYDVKMKEKGDIPEGYSVSREKKERFSLILESASTNQTSMYLCASTPGEGGRTDTQYFGPGTRLTVL.